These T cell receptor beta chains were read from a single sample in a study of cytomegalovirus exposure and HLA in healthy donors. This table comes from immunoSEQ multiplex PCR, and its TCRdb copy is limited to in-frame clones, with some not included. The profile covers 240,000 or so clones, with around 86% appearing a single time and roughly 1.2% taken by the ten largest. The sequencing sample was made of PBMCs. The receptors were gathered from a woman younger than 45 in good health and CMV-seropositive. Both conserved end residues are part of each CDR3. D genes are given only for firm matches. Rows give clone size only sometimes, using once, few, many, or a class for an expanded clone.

DNA: TGTGCCAGCAGACGGACAGGGGGTTCAGATACGCAGTATTTT
CDR3: CASRRTGGSDTQYF
D: TRBD1
V: TRBV27
size: -
J: TRBJ2-3

DNA: TGTGCCAGCAGCTCCGGGTCAGTTTTGGCCGGGGAGCTGTTTTTT
CDR3: CASSSGSVLAGELFF
D: -
V: TRBV9
size: -
J: TRBJ2-2

DNA: TGTGCCAGCAGTTACGCTGGGGGCAGGAATGAAAAACTGTTTTTT
CDR3: CASSYAGGRNEKLFF
D: -
V: TRBV6-6
size: -
J: TRBJ1-4

DNA: TGTGCCAGCAGTGACGGGGACAACTCCTACGAGCAGTACTTC
CDR3: CASSDGDNSYEQYF
D: -
V: TRBV6-1
size: -
J: TRBJ2-7

DNA: TGTGCCAGCAGCTTGGACGGGACTCAACCATTACGGCAGTTCTTC
CDR3: CASSLDGTQPLRQFF
D: -
V: TRBV7-3
size: once
J: TRBJ2-1

DNA: TGTGCCAGCAGCCCCAAGGGACTGAACTCCTACGAGCAGTACTTC
CDR3: CASSPKGLNSYEQYF
D: -
V: TRBV11-2
size: -
J: TRBJ2-7

DNA: TGTGCCAGCAGTCCACAGGGGGATATCGCCAATGAGCAGTTCTTC
CDR3: CASSPQGDIANEQFF
D: TRBD1
V: TRBV27
size: -
J: TRBJ2-1

DNA: TGTGCCAGCAGCCGGACAGGGACAAACACCGGGGAGCTGTTTTTT
CDR3: CASSRTGTNTGELFF
D: TRBD1
V: TRBV6-1
size: -
J: TRBJ2-2

DNA: TGTGCCACAGCCGGACAGGGTTGGACTGAAGCTTTCTTT
CDR3: CATAGQGWTEAFF
D: TRBD1
V: TRBV15
size: -
J: TRBJ1-1

DNA: TGTGCCAGCAGTGAGCGAGGAACTGGAAACACCATATATTTT
CDR3: CASSERGTGNTIYF
D: -
V: TRBV6-1
size: -
J: TRBJ1-3

DNA: TGTGCCAGCAGCCAACTAGGTTTGGACAATGAGCAGTTCTTC
CDR3: CASSQLGLDNEQFF
D: -
V: TRBV14
size: -
J: TRBJ2-1

DNA: TGTGCCAGCAGCTTAGACGGCGGTGGGGATACGCAGTATTTT
CDR3: CASSLDGGGDTQYF
D: -
V: TRBV7-9
size: -
J: TRBJ2-3

DNA: TGTGCCAGCAGTACCGGGACAGGGCTTTACGAGCAGTACTTC
CDR3: CASSTGTGLYEQYF
D: TRBD1
V: TRBV6-1
size: -
J: TRBJ2-7

DNA: TGTGCCAGCAGCCCCCGACTAGCGGGAGTTAATGAGCAGTTCTTC
CDR3: CASSPRLAGVNEQFF
D: TRBD2
V: TRBV7-6
size: once
J: TRBJ2-1

DNA: TGTGCCAGCTCAGTCCAGGGGGGATCCTACGAGCAGTACTTC
CDR3: CASSVQGGSYEQYF
D: -
V: TRBV18
size: -
J: TRBJ2-7

DNA: TGCGCCAGCAGCTACCAAGGGGCTAGCACAGATACGCAGTATTTT
CDR3: CASSYQGASTDTQYF
D: -
V: TRBV5-1
size: -
J: TRBJ2-3

DNA: TGTGCCAGCAGCCTATTCCCCGGGACAGGCTCCTACGAGCAGTACTTC
CDR3: CASSLFPGTGSYEQYF
D: TRBD1
V: TRBV6-4
size: few
J: TRBJ2-7

DNA: TGTGCCAGTAGGGGGAGGACAGGAGTTTCTGAAAAACTGTTTTTT
CDR3: CASRGRTGVSEKLFF
D: TRBD1
V: TRBV19
size: -
J: TRBJ1-4

DNA: TGTGCCTGGGCTGACCCCACGACGGGACTGGGCGAGCAGTACTTC
CDR3: CAWADPTTGLGEQYF
D: -
V: TRBV30
size: -
J: TRBJ2-7

DNA: TGTGCCAGCAGCTTTACAGGGGGCGCGAATCGCGAGCAGTACTTC
CDR3: CASSFTGGANREQYF
D: TRBD1
V: TRBV11-1
size: -
J: TRBJ2-7

DNA: TGTGCCACCCATTCCAGAACTAGCCACAATGAGCAGTTCTTC
CDR3: CATHSRTSHNEQFF
D: -
V: TRBV27
size: -
J: TRBJ2-1

DNA: TGTGCCACCTACGAGAACTATGGCTACACCTTC
CDR3: CATYENYGYTF
D: -
V: TRBV27
size: few
J: TRBJ1-2

DNA: TGTGCCAGCAGCCCCATTCCCCCCGGGTCTCAGTTCGGGGAGACCCAGTACTTC
CDR3: CASSPIPPGSQFGETQYF
D: -
V: TRBV7-8
size: -
J: TRBJ2-5

DNA: TGTGCCAGCAGCGAAACACGGAGCTCCTACAATGAGCAGTTCTTC
CDR3: CASSETRSSYNEQFF
D: -
V: TRBV27
size: -
J: TRBJ2-1

DNA: TGCGCCAGCAGTGAGTCGTATGCAGGGGTGTCTGGCTACACCTTC
CDR3: CASSESYAGVSGYTF
D: -
V: TRBV10-1
size: -
J: TRBJ1-2

DNA: TGCGCCAGCAGCACAGTACAGGGGGGGAACACTGAAGCTTTCTTT
CDR3: CASSTVQGGNTEAFF
D: TRBD1
V: TRBV5-1
size: once
J: TRBJ1-1

DNA: TGCGCCAGCAGTGAGGCCGGGATAAGGGACAATGAGCAGTTCTTC
CDR3: CASSEAGIRDNEQFF
D: -
V: TRBV10-1
size: -
J: TRBJ2-1

DNA: TGCGCCAGCAGGCTTGGACAGTTGAACACTGAAGCTTTCTTT
CDR3: CASRLGQLNTEAFF
D: -
V: TRBV10-2
size: -
J: TRBJ1-1

DNA: TGTGCCAGCAGCACGCTACGGCAGGTCGACAATGAGCAGTTCTTC
CDR3: CASSTLRQVDNEQFF
D: -
V: TRBV6-5
size: -
J: TRBJ2-1

DNA: TGTGCCAGCAGCTTAGGACTAGCGGGGAACAATGAGCAGTTCTTC
CDR3: CASSLGLAGNNEQFF
D: TRBD2
V: TRBV7-2
size: -
J: TRBJ2-1

DNA: TGTGCCAGCAGTAAGACAGCGCAGGGGACCGAGCAGTACTTC
CDR3: CASSKTAQGTEQYF
D: -
V: TRBV7-9
size: -
J: TRBJ2-7

DNA: TGCGCCAGCTCGGGACTAGCGGGAGTAGCCGGGGAGCTGTTTTTT
CDR3: CASSGLAGVAGELFF
D: TRBD2
V: TRBV5-1
size: -
J: TRBJ2-2

DNA: TGTGCCAGCAGACCAGCACTATCAGATACGCAGTATTTT
CDR3: CASRPALSDTQYF
D: -
V: TRBV9
size: -
J: TRBJ2-3

DNA: TGTGCCAGTTCACGGAGCGGGGAGCTGTTTTTT
CDR3: CASSRSGELFF
D: -
V: TRBV27
size: -
J: TRBJ2-2

DNA: TGTGCCAGCAGCCCCGGTACCTCCTACAATGAGCAGTTCTTC
CDR3: CASSPGTSYNEQFF
D: -
V: TRBV7-9
size: -
J: TRBJ2-1

DNA: TGTGCCAGCAGTCTTACCTACGAGCAGTACTTC
CDR3: CASSLTYEQYF
D: -
V: TRBV7-9
size: few
J: TRBJ2-7

DNA: TGTGCCAGCAGTTTCTTAAGGACTAGCGGGAGCGCCGAGCAGTACTTC
CDR3: CASSFLRTSGSAEQYF
D: TRBD2
V: TRBV11-2
size: -
J: TRBJ2-7

DNA: TGCGCCAGCAGCCAAGTGATTCTAGCGGGCCTGTTCAGCGGGGAGCTGTTTTTT
CDR3: CASSQVILAGLFSGELFF
D: TRBD2
V: TRBV4-1
size: -
J: TRBJ2-2

DNA: TGTGCCAGCAGTGAAGCGGGGGGGACGGCGGGTGAAGCTTTCTTT
CDR3: CASSEAGGTAGEAFF
D: -
V: TRBV6-1
size: -
J: TRBJ1-1

DNA: TGTGCCACCAGCCCAGTAACCGGAAACACCATATATTTT
CDR3: CATSPVTGNTIYF
D: -
V: TRBV15
size: -
J: TRBJ1-3

DNA: TGTGCCACGGCTAGTTCCCTAAACAATGAGCAGTTCTTC
CDR3: CATASSLNNEQFF
D: -
V: TRBV6-1
size: -
J: TRBJ2-1

DNA: TGTGCCAGTAGTTACAGGTTGAACACTGAAGCTTTCTTT
CDR3: CASSYRLNTEAFF
D: -
V: TRBV19
size: few
J: TRBJ1-1

DNA: TGTGCCAGCAGCTTAGAAACAGGGCCTGGGTATGGCTACACCTTC
CDR3: CASSLETGPGYGYTF
D: -
V: TRBV11-3
size: -
J: TRBJ1-2

DNA: TGTGCCAGCAGCCCCGGGACACACACTGAAGCTTTCTTT
CDR3: CASSPGTHTEAFF
D: -
V: TRBV2
size: -
J: TRBJ1-1

DNA: TGTGCCTGGAACCCCGGGGACAGGGTCACTGAAGCTTTCTTT
CDR3: CAWNPGDRVTEAFF
D: TRBD1
V: TRBV30
size: -
J: TRBJ1-1

DNA: TGCGCCAGCAGCCAATTCGCCCCCCCGGCGACAGGGGGTTACGAGACCCAGTACTTC
CDR3: CASSQFAPPATGGYETQYF
D: TRBD1
V: TRBV4-1
size: -
J: TRBJ2-5

DNA: TGTGCTAGTGGAATCCCCCTTAGCGGGAGAGGAGAGACCCAGTACTTC
CDR3: CASGIPLSGRGETQYF
D: TRBD2
V: TRBV12-5
size: -
J: TRBJ2-5

DNA: TGTGCCAGCGCAGACGACAGGGACCAGCCCCAGCATTTT
CDR3: CASADDRDQPQHF
D: TRBD1
V: TRBV7-8
size: -
J: TRBJ1-5

DNA: TGTGCCAGTGATGAGGGGGACGCCGGGGAGCTGTTTTTT
CDR3: CASDEGDAGELFF
D: -
V: TRBV19
size: -
J: TRBJ2-2

DNA: TGCGCCAGCAGCCTGCGAAGAGGCGAGGAGGATGAGCAGTTCTTC
CDR3: CASSLRRGEEDEQFF
D: -
V: TRBV5-1
size: -
J: TRBJ2-1

DNA: TGCGCCAGCAGCCAAAGCCAGGGGGACGAGCAGTACTTC
CDR3: CASSQSQGDEQYF
D: TRBD1
V: TRBV4-1
size: -
J: TRBJ2-7

DNA: TGCAGCGTTACTAGCGGGATAGGCTACGAGCAGTACTTC
CDR3: CSVTSGIGYEQYF
D: TRBD2
V: TRBV29-1
size: few
J: TRBJ2-7

DNA: TGTGCCATCCGAACCGGACTAGCGGGAGGGTCCTACAATGAGCAGTTCTTC
CDR3: CAIRTGLAGGSYNEQFF
D: TRBD2
V: TRBV10-3
size: -
J: TRBJ2-1

DNA: TGTGCCAGCAGCCCCTCTGGGGACACAGCTAACTATGGCTACACCTTC
CDR3: CASSPSGDTANYGYTF
D: -
V: TRBV11-3
size: once
J: TRBJ1-2

DNA: TGTGCCAGCAGCTTAGTAACAGCGGGAGGGCCCGGTGAGCAGTTCTTC
CDR3: CASSLVTAGGPGEQFF
D: TRBD2
V: TRBV13
size: -
J: TRBJ2-1

DNA: TGTGCCAGCAGTTCCCGACTAGCGGGAGGGCACGAGCAGTACTTC
CDR3: CASSSRLAGGHEQYF
D: TRBD2
V: TRBV6-5
size: -
J: TRBJ2-7

DNA: TGTGCCAGCAGTATTTTTCTAGCGGTGAGCTCCTACGAGCAGTACTTC
CDR3: CASSIFLAVSSYEQYF
D: TRBD2
V: TRBV6-6
size: -
J: TRBJ2-7

DNA: TGTGCTAGTGGTTTGGTACGATCCGGGACAGGGGTAGCCGGGGAGCTGTTTTTT
CDR3: CASGLVRSGTGVAGELFF
D: TRBD1
V: TRBV12-5
size: -
J: TRBJ2-2

DNA: TGTGCCAGCAGCGACACCCCCTTCTCCTACGAGCAGTACTTC
CDR3: CASSDTPFSYEQYF
D: -
V: TRBV7-9
size: -
J: TRBJ2-7

DNA: TGTGCCAGCAGCTTGAGACTAGCGGGGACCCAAGAGACCCAGTACTTC
CDR3: CASSLRLAGTQETQYF
D: TRBD2
V: TRBV7-9
size: -
J: TRBJ2-5